This T cell receptor (beta chain) is drawn from a study of cytomegalovirus exposure and HLA in healthy donors. Losses at the gene ends were 0 bases for V and 5 bases for J; bases not matched to a gene: 4. Per germline, CDR1 KGHSH and CDR2 LQKENI. The CDR3 extends over 15 amino acids. The PCR employed 60 Vbeta primers together with 13 Jbeta primers. Repertoires were generated with immunoSEQ multiplex PCR, while TCRdb's copy carries only in-frame clones and drops some. Seen here are about 190,000 clones, 65% to 80% observed once, and the top ten hold around 1%. This clone was seen a single time. V and J are TRBV18 and TRBJ2-3; 8 nucleotides agree with TRBD1. The TCR originated in a woman in her thirties or forties in good health and CMV-seronegative. The sequenced sample consisted of PBMCs. CDR3 DNA: TGTGCCAGCTCACCACCGGGACAGGTCCGAGATACGCAGTATTTT. It yields the protein CASSPPGQVRDTQYF.